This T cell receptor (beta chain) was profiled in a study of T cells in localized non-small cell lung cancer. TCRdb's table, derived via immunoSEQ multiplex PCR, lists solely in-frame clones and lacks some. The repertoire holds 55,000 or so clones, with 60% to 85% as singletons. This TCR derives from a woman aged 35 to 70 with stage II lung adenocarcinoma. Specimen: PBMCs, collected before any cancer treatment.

CDR3 nucleotides: TGTGCCAGCACCCAGGACAGCACAGATACGCAGTATTTT. Amino acid sequence: CASTQDSTDTQYF. The chain employs TRBV6-5 and TRBJ2-3; D ambiguous. There are 13 residues in the CDR3. Trimming took off 7 bases at V and 0 bases at J, with 8 bases between the two ends. Germline V gene sequence: CDR1 MNHEY, CDR2 SVGAGI.